Shown below are 20 T cell receptor beta chains from a single sample sequenced in a study of siplizumab effects on memory and regulatory T cells. Sequencing was performed with immunoSEQ multiplex PCR; in TCRdb, only in-frame clones are kept and a portion is missing. The data hold some 110,000 clones, with nearly 95% observed a single time. The specimen sequenced was Tregs sorted from blood. Receptors were obtained from a human donor in good health.

The chain joins TRBV6-5 to TRBJ2-5; D is undetermined. CDR1 and CDR2 (germline): MNHEY, SVGAGI. The CDR3 is made up of 12 amino acids. Trimming took 6 bases from V and 4 from J, leaving 9 bases between them. DNA for the CDR3: TGTGCCAGCAGCCTAGACCGAGAGACCCAGTACTTC. The encoded protein is CASSLDRETQYF.

The chain employs TRBV19 and TRBJ2-6; unclear D gene. Trimming left V 0 bases short and J 0 bases short, with 9 bases between. There are 17 residues in the CDR3. Germline V CDR1 and CDR2: LNHDA, SQIVND (reference sequence). CDR3: CASSIERSSSGANVLTF. The CDR3 DNA is TGTGCCAGTAGTATAGAGAGGTCCAGCTCTGGGGCCAACGTCCTGACTTTC.

The chain carries TRBV5-4 and TRBJ1-6; tentative D call: TRBD1 (6 bases). The CDR3 runs 14 residues. The germline gives CDR1 SGHNT, CDR2 YYREEE (reference sequence). With 5 bases removed from V and 6 bases from J, the gap between germline ends came to 12 bases. CDR3 bases: TGTGCCAGCAGACGACAGGAGTTTAATTCACCCCTCCACTTT. As protein: CASRRQEFNSPLHF.

The chain is built from TRBV10-3 and TRBJ1-1, with D possibly matching TRBD1 (6 bases). The CDR3 is 11 residues long. Germline V CDR1 and CDR2: ENHRY, SYGVKD. Trimming cost V 5 bases and J 8 bases, with 9 bases left between them. CDR3 coding DNA: TGTGCCATCAGTCTCGGACAGGAAGCTTTCTTT. Translated, it gives CAISLGQEAFF.

This clone was picked up one time. J is TRBJ2-3 and V is TRBV4-2; 14 nucleotides align to TRBD2. Germline lookup yields CDR1 LGHNA and CDR2 YNFKEQ. J was trimmed by 5 bases and V by 3 bases; bases with no gene match: 10. This CDR3 comprises 18 residues. This chain's CDR3 is CASSQSSGTSGRVDTQYF. The DNA of the CDR3 is TGTGCCAGCAGCCAGTCCTCCGGGACTAGCGGGAGAGTAGATACGCAGTATTTT.

V gene TRBV11-2 combines with J gene TRBJ1-1; the D gene is possibly TRBD1 (5 bases). Germline-derived CDR1 and CDR2 are SGHAT and FQNNGV. Trimming cost V 6 bases and J 5 bases, with 16 bases left between them. The CDR3 runs to 14 residues. The CDR3 region is CASSPGRGGTEAFF. In nucleotides, the CDR3 is TGTGCCAGCAGTCCGGGACGAGGAGGTACTGAAGCTTTCTTT. Full variable domain (rest looked up from reference TRBV11-2 and TRBJ1-1): EAGVAQSPRYKIIEKRQSVAFWCNPISGHATLYWYQQILGQGPKLLIQFQNNGVVDDSQLPKDRFSAERLKGVDSTLKIQPAKLEDSAVYLCASSPGRGGTEAFFGQGTRLTVV.

The V gene is TRBV15, the J gene TRBJ1-3; D ambiguous. The ends were cut back, 2 bases at V and 7 bases at J, with 9 bases in the middle. CDR3 size: 13 residues. The germline V gene encodes CDR1 LNHNV and CDR2 YYDKDF (reference sequence). The CDR3 bases are TGTGCCACCAGCAGACTAGTGGGGAACACCATATATTTT. It specifies CATSRLVGNTIYF. The full variable domain, with the rest looked up from reference TRBV15 and TRBJ1-3, is DAMVIQNPRYQVTQFGKPVTLSCSQTLNHNVMYWYQQKSSQAPKLLFHYYDKDFNNEADTPDNFQSRRPNTSFCFLDIRSPGLGDTAMYLCATSRLVGNTIYFGEGSWLTVV.

The chain couples TRBV18 to TRBJ2-1; 9 bases match TRBD2. The junction had 14 bases not matched to a gene; V was cut back by 6 bases and J by 2 bases. The CDR3 consists of 18 residues. The germline V gene has CDR1 KGHSH and CDR2 LQKENI. CDR3 in amino acids: CASSLSGPSGVAYNEQFF. The CDR3 bases are TGTGCCAGCTCGCTTAGCGGTCCTAGCGGGGTGGCCTACAATGAGCAGTTCTTC. Supplemented by reference TRBV18 and TRBJ2-1, the full variable domain reads NAGVMQNPRHLVRRRGQEARLRCSPMKGHSHVYWYRQLPEEGLKFMVYLQKENIIDESGMPKERFSAEFPKEGPSILRIQQVVRGDSAAYFCASSLSGPSGVAYNEQFFGPGTRLTVL.

The J gene is TRBJ1-1, the V gene TRBV6-6, with D unclear. The CDR3 is made up of 13 amino acids. Germline V CDR1 and CDR2: MNHNY, SVGAGI (reference sequence). V was pared by 4 bases and J by 5 bases, with 11 bases between. The CDR3 here is CASSSPTDTEAFF. CDR3 coding DNA: TGTGCCAGCAGTTCTCCGACCGATACTGAAGCTTTCTTT.

J is TRBJ2-1 and V is TRBV4-1; D might be TRBD2 (6 bases). The length of the CDR3 is 16 residues. CDR1 is MGHRA and CDR2 is YSYEKL in the germline V gene. Deletions cut 4 bases from V and 0 bases from J, with 13 bases between. CDR3 in amino acids: CASSLPAGSSYNEQFF. CDR3 nucleotide sequence: TGCGCCAGCAGCCTCCCAGCCGGGAGCTCCTACAATGAGCAGTTCTTC.

The chain combines TRBV11-2 with TRBJ2-7; D is unresolved. CDR1 and CDR2 from the germline V gene are SGHAT and FQNNGV. The V gene lost 1 base and the J gene lost 4 bases, with 11 bases spanning the gap. This CDR3 spans 14 amino acids. The CDR3 region is CASSLARGDYEQYF. DNA of the CDR3: TGTGCCAGCAGCTTAGCTCGCGGAGATTACGAGCAGTACTTC.

This clone was seen once. J is TRBJ1-2 and V is TRBV7-2, with D perhaps matching TRBD1 (5 bases). Germline CDR1 reads SGHTA; CDR2 reads FQGNSA. The V end was cut by 3 bases, the J end by 4 bases, with 9 bases between. The CDR3 spans 13 residues. The DNA for the CDR3 is TGTGCCAGCAGCTTCGGGACCACCTATGGCTACACCTTC. This codes for CASSFGTTYGYTF.

The gene calls are TRBV18 and TRBJ2-1; 9 nucleotides line up with TRBD2. CDR1 KGHSH and CDR2 LQKENI come from the germline V gene. The CDR3 consists of 15 residues. Unmatched junction bases numbered 2, after V lost 2 bases and J lost 3 bases. CDR3 residues: CASSPSRGGYNEQFF. The CDR3 nucleotides read TGTGCCAGCTCACCATCGCGGGGGGGCTACAATGAGCAGTTCTTC.

This chain links TRBV6-1 with TRBJ1-5; D unclear. Per germline, CDR1 MNHNS and CDR2 SASEGT. Trimming removed 3 bases from V and 11 bases from J, with 14 bases in between. The CDR3 sequence is 13 residues long. The CDR3 reads CASSDSPDLAQHF. The CDR3 DNA reads as TGTGCCAGCAGTGATTCCCCCGATCTAGCCCAGCATTTT.

The chain employs TRBV7-8 and TRBJ1-2; weak D call: TRBD1 (6 bases). V lost 6 bases and J 4 bases, leaving 18 bases between the germline ends. CDR1 and CDR2 from the germline V gene are SGHVS and FQNEAQ. The CDR3 extends over 15 amino acids. The CDR3 sequence is CASRPQGLDSYGYTF. The CDR3, as DNA: TGTGCCAGCAGGCCACAGGGCCTAGACTCCTATGGCTACACCTTC.

This sequence joins TRBV18 and TRBJ2-7; 10 bases map to TRBD1. The CDR3 is 13 residues long. Trimming took 6 bases from V and 6 from J; bases not matched to a gene: 5. CDR1 and CDR2 from the germline V gene are KGHSH and LQKENI. The DNA of the CDR3 is TGTGCCAGCTCCCCCGGGACAGGGGTCGAGCAGTACTTC. Translating it yields CASSPGTGVEQYF.

The chain carries TRBV9 and TRBJ2-2; 9 bases map to TRBD2. V gave up 2 bases and J gave up 1 base; unmatched junction bases: 3. The CDR3 runs 16 residues. The germline V gene has CDR1 SGDLS and CDR2 YYNGEE. CDR3 sequence reads: CASSVGSGGNTGELFF. In nucleotides, the CDR3 is TGTGCCAGCAGCGTGGGTAGCGGGGGGAACACCGGGGAGCTGTTTTTT.

This chain uses TRBV12-5 with TRBJ2-7; maybe TRBD2 (5 bases). CDR1 LGHNT and CDR2 FRNRAP come from the germline V gene. V was trimmed by 4 bases and J by 1 base, leaving 14 bases between them. The CDR3 contains 15 residues. The CDR3 loop reads CASGSQGGGSYEQYF. DNA of the CDR3: TGTGCTAGTGGTTCACAAGGAGGCGGTTCCTACGAGCAGTACTTC.

The rearrangement uses TRBV19 and TRBJ2-1; 7 bases fit TRBD1. The CDR3 loop spans 13 amino acids. CDR1 is LNHDA and CDR2 is SQIVND in the germline V gene (reference sequence). V dropped 9 bases and J dropped 9; count of bases not matched to a gene: 11. The CDR3 here is CASGTGARSEQFF. The CDR3, as DNA: TGTGCCAGCGGTACAGGGGCCCGGTCTGAGCAGTTCTTC.

The chain employs TRBV7-2 and TRBJ1-5; unclear D gene. Deletions cut 3 bases from V and 5 bases from J, with 8 bases between. The germline V gene encodes CDR1 SGHTA and CDR2 FQGNSA. The length of the CDR3 is 13 residues. CDR3 in DNA: TGTGCCAGCAGCTTCGACACCTATCAGCCCCAGCATTTT. This translates into CASSFDTYQPQHF.